This T cell receptor (beta chain) was sequenced in a study of T-cell reconstitution after alpha-beta-depleted transplantation in children. V was shortened by 2 bases and J by 7 bases, with 14 bases between the two germline ends. Germline V lookup: CDR1 SGHAT, CDR2 FQNNGV. This CDR3 comprises 15 residues. This clonotype has a count of ten or more. TCRbeta library preparation incorporated unique molecular identifiers. In TCRdb, the PCR reads were re-called with MiXCR into one record per CDR3 protein. The profile shows more than 150,000 distinct CDR3 sequences, roughly 6.8% of them singletons. This clonotype originated in a human donor who donated a stem cell graft to a child with Wiskott-Aldrich syndrome. V and J are TRBV11-2 and TRBJ2-2, with a weak D call TRBD1 (5 bases). Source: PBMCs from the stem cell graft donor, taken from the stem cell graft. CDR3 nucleotide sequence: TGTGCCAGCAGCTTACGGTTAGGGGAAGGCGGGGAGCTGTTTTTT. Amino acids: CASSLRLGEGGELFF.